The subject of this entry is one TCR beta chain. Its antigen is not identified. The time point: blood 4 weeks post-SBRT, at nephrectomy. As to treatment: 15 Gy SBRT to primary tumor, nephrectomy 4 weeks later. Nephrectomy followed 15 Gy stereotactic body radiation by 4 weeks. Blood was sampled at baseline, 2 weeks and 4 weeks after SBRT. The patient's renal cell carcinoma had clear cell pathology. The entry originates in a study of radiation and T cells in renal cell carcinoma. Study-level results: From baseline, blood top tumor clonotypes peaked at 2 weeks post-radiation.

The CDR3 has 15 amino acids. Germline CDR1 SGHTA, CDR2 FQGNSA. J gave up 2 bases and V 5 bases, and 4 bases lay outside the gene matches. Assay used: immunoSEQ multiplex PCR; TCRdb lists only in-frame clones, some missing. The sample records about 40,000 clones, 70% to 85% being singletons. The chain employs TRBV7-2 and TRBJ2-7; 12 bases map to TRBD2. The input for sequencing was blood, taken from a patient whose treatment included radiotherapy and nephrectomy. This receptor was obtained from a woman in her 70s with renal cell carcinoma. The CDR3: CASSPRTSGAYEQYF. In nucleotides, the CDR3 is TGTGCCAGCAGCCCACGGACTAGCGGGGCCTACGAGCAGTACTTC. Supplemented by reference TRBV7-2 and TRBJ2-7, the full variable domain reads GAGVSQSPSNKVTEKGKDVELRCDPISGHTALYWYRQSLGQGLEFLIYFQGNSAPDKSGLPSDRFSAERTGGSVSTLTIQRTQQEDSAVYLCASSPRTSGAYEQYFGPGTRLTVT.